The 21 T cell receptor beta chains reported below all come from one sample, sequenced in a study of OX40 agonist ivuxolimab in advanced cancers. Clones were sequenced by immunoSEQ multiplex PCR, and TCRdb holds only the in-frame ones, with some missing. The sample shows some 45,000 clones, 70% to 90% of them seen only once. The sample in question was CD4+ or CD8+ T cells sorted from blood, obtained in a trial of the OX40 agonist ivuxolimab. The receptors originated from an adult with an advanced solid tumor such as melanoma, head and neck, liver or kidney cancer.

This chain connects TRBV7-2 to TRBJ2-1; possible D gene TRBD2, 6 bases. CDR1 and CDR2 from the germline V gene are SGHTA and FQGNSA. Trimming shortened V by 7 bases and J by 1 base, and 11 bases separated the two germline ends. CDR3 length: 14 residues. CDR3 sequence: CASTQGLSYNEQFF. The CDR3 DNA reads TGTGCCAGCACCCAAGGACTATCCTACAATGAGCAGTTCTTC. The variable domain in full, completed from reference TRBV7-2 and TRBJ2-1, reads GAGVSQSPSNKVTEKGKDVELRCDPISGHTALYWYRQSLGQGLEFLIYFQGNSAPDKSGLPSDRFSAERTGGSVSTLTIQRTQQEDSAVYLCASTQGLSYNEQFFGPGTRLTVL.

The chain couples TRBV7-9 to TRBJ2-1; D tentatively fits TRBD1 or TRBD2 (5 bases each). Trimming removed 1 base at V and 9 bases at J, with 7 bases between. The CDR3 sequence is 12 residues long. Germline CDR1 reads SEHNR; CDR2 reads FQNEAQ (reference sequence). This chain's CDR3 is CASSLGGIEQFF. CDR3 coding DNA: TGTGCCAGCAGCTTAGGGGGGATTGAGCAGTTCTTC.

The chain is built from TRBV27 and TRBJ1-2; the D is unclear. In germline, CDR1 is MNHEY, CDR2 SMNVEV (reference sequence). The V end was cut by 5 bases, the J end by 4 bases, with 11 bases between. CDR3 length: 13 amino acids. The chain's CDR3 is CASSPPGSYGYTF. DNA for the CDR3: TGTGCCAGCAGTCCCCCCGGCAGCTATGGCTACACCTTC.

The chain uses TRBV13 and TRBJ2-6; D unresolved. Trimming shortened V by 7 bases and J by 0 bases, and 16 bases separated the two germline ends. There are 17 residues in the CDR3. CDR1 is PRHDT and CDR2 is FYEKMQ in the germline V gene (reference sequence). CDR3 nucleotides: TGTGCCAGCACGGCCCGGGCTCCCTTCTCTGGGGCCAACGTCCTGACTTTC. Translated: CASTARAPFSGANVLTF.

The chain's CDR3 is CASRDRVTGELFF. The CDR3 coding sequence is TGTGCCAGCAGGGACAGGGTTACCGGGGAGCTGTTTTTT. The chain combines TRBV2 with TRBJ2-2, with 8 bases that match TRBD1. The CDR3 runs to 13 residues. CDR1 and CDR2 from the germline V gene are SNHLY and FYNNEI. The V and J ends lost 6 bases and 5 bases, in that order; junction bases with no gene match: 2.

The chain joins TRBV9 to TRBJ2-3; the match to TRBD2 covers 9 bases. Looked up from germline, CDR1 is SGDLS and CDR2 is YYNGEE. This CDR3 spans 16 amino acids. The V and J ends lost 1 base and 3 bases, in that order; junction bases with no gene match: 6. The CDR3 sequence: CASSVSGGRGTDTQYF. The DNA of the CDR3 is TGTGCCAGCAGCGTAAGCGGGGGGCGAGGAACAGATACGCAGTATTTT.

The chain uses TRBV4-3 and TRBJ2-2; D may be TRBD1 (5 bases). The CDR3 extends over 14 amino acids. CDR1 and CDR2 from the germline V gene are LGHNA and YSLEER. V dropped 1 base and J dropped 6 bases, with 9 bases sitting between them. CDR3 sequence (DNA): TGCGCCAGCAGCCAAGTACCGACAGCCGGGGAGCTGTTTTTT. Residues: CASSQVPTAGELFF.

The chain recombines TRBV6-1 with TRBJ1-5; D is uncertain. The CDR3 sequence is 13 residues long. CDR1 and CDR2 (germline): MNHNS, SASEGT. V was trimmed by 5 bases and J by 1 base, leaving 6 bases between them. The CDR3 is CASSTTSNQPQHF. CDR3 nucleotide sequence: TGTGCCAGCAGTACGACGAGCAATCAGCCCCAGCATTTT.

The rearrangement joins TRBV9 to TRBJ2-2; D is uncertain. Germline V gene data show CDR1 as SGDLS and CDR2 as YYNGEE. The germline V and J ends were trimmed by 4 bases and 4 bases, with 14 bases remaining between them. The CDR3 sequence is 15 residues long. The DNA for the CDR3 is TGTGCCAGCAGCCCCCCCCGCGGAATCACCGGGGAGCTGTTTTTT. Its translation is CASSPPRGITGELFF.

The rearrangement uses TRBV28 and TRBJ1-5; D is possibly TRBD1 (6 bases). Between the trimmed V and J ends, which lost 5 bases and 4 bases, there was a span of 15 bases. Germline CDR1 MDHEN, CDR2 SYDVKM. CDR3 length equals 15 residues. Here the CDR3 reads CASSPTGAVNQPQHF. The DNA for the CDR3 is TGTGCCAGCAGTCCGACGGGGGCTGTGAATCAGCCCCAGCATTTT.

V is TRBV14 and J is TRBJ2-1; D tentatively reads TRBD1 or TRBD2 (5 bases each). Germline-derived CDR1 and CDR2 are SGHDN and FVKESK. V dropped 10 bases and J dropped 4 bases, with 17 bases sitting between them. The CDR3 totals 14 residues. CDR3 coding DNA: TGTGCCACCTCCGGGACCCCCAGTTACAATGAGCAGTTCTTC. Its translation is CATSGTPSYNEQFF. The full variable domain, in which reference TRBV14 and TRBJ2-1 provide the parts outside the CDR3, is EAGVTQFPSHSVIEKGQTVTLRCDPISGHDNLYWYRRVMGKEIKFLLHFVKESKQDESGMPNNRFLAERTGGTYSTLKVQPAELEDSGVYFCATSGTPSYNEQFFGPGTRLTVL.

V and J are TRBV29-1 and TRBJ2-2; TRBD1 matches at 8 bases. The V gene's germline CDR1 is SQVTM and CDR2 ANQGSEA. With 6 bases clipped from V and 1 base from J, the junction kept 4 bases outside the gene matches. The CDR3 is 14 amino acids. Written as DNA, the CDR3 is TGCAGCGTCCGCGGACAGGGGAACACCGGGGAGCTGTTTTTT. Translation gives CSVRGQGNTGELFF.

The J gene is TRBJ1-6, the V gene TRBV7-2, with 7 bases that match TRBD1. V shed 5 bases, J shed 4 bases, and the junction held 5 bases outside the gene matches. The germline gives CDR1 SGHTA, CDR2 FQGNSA. This CDR3 has 15 residues. The CDR3: CASSPGTEYNSPLHF. CDR3 DNA sequence: TGTGCCAGCAGCCCAGGGACAGAATATAATTCACCCCTCCACTTT.

This clone was counted a single time. The V and J genes are TRBV7-9 and TRBJ1-2; D not certain. The CDR3 is 18 residues long. V dropped 4 bases and J dropped 1 base, with 22 bases sitting between them. Looked up from germline, CDR1 is SEHNR and CDR2 is FQNEAQ (reference sequence). CDR3 loop: CASSSPGRYHLLNYGYTF. In DNA form, the CDR3 reads TGTGCCAGCAGCTCCCCGGGTAGATACCACCTGCTTAACTATGGCTACACCTTC.

J is TRBJ1-1 and V is TRBV4-1; D remains unclear. V lost 0 bases and J lost 0, with 5 bases in between. Germline V gives CDR1 MGHRA, CDR2 YSYEKL. CDR3 length: 14 residues. The CDR3 DNA follows: TGCGCCAGCAGCCAAGATCTGCTGAACACTGAAGCTTTCTTT. This sequence encodes CASSQDLLNTEAFF.

The CDR3, as DNA: TGCAGCGTTCGGGACACATACTCAACTAATGAAAAACTGTTTTTT. This codes for CSVRDTYSTNEKLFF. The chain links TRBV29-1 to TRBJ1-4; TRBD1 might be the D (6 bases). CDR1 SQVTM and CDR2 ANQGSEA come from the germline V gene. The CDR3 has 15 residues. The ends were cut back, 5 bases at V and 0 bases at J, with 13 bases in the middle.

This sequence joins TRBV28 and TRBJ2-7; D ambiguous. V dropped 5 bases and J dropped 0 bases, with 8 bases sitting between them. The CDR3 has 13 amino acids. CDR1 and CDR2 from the germline V gene are MDHEN and SYDVKM. The CDR3 DNA is TGTGCCAGCAGTAGAAGCGTCTCCTACGAGCAGTACGTC. Translated, it gives CASSRSVSYEQYV.

The table lists this clone with a count of one. V and J are TRBV5-5 and TRBJ2-1, with D perhaps TRBD1 or TRBD2 (6 bases each). The V gene lost 0 bases and the J gene lost 7 bases, with 14 bases spanning the gap. This CDR3 spans 15 amino acids. Germline CDR1 reads SGHKS; CDR2 reads YYEKEE (reference sequence). CDR3 amino acids: CASSLDPGAVNEQFF. The CDR3, as DNA: TGTGCCAGCAGCTTGGATCCGGGGGCAGTGAATGAGCAGTTCTTC.

The chain has TRBV7-2 and TRBJ2-7; weak D call: TRBD2 (6 bases). The CDR3 covers 13 residues. The V and J ends lost 3 bases and 3 bases respectively, with 9 bases between them. Germline-derived CDR1 and CDR2 are SGHTA and FQGNSA. CDR3 DNA sequence: TGTGCCAGCAGCTTCCCGGGGGACTACGAGCAGTACTTC. The encoded protein is CASSFPGDYEQYF.

This clone showed up just a few times. The V and J genes are TRBV4-1 and TRBJ2-7; D uncertain. Trimming cost V 2 bases and J 2 bases, with 10 bases left between them. CDR3 length: 14 residues. Germline-derived CDR1 and CDR2 are MGHRA and YSYEKL. CDR3 sequence (DNA): TGCGCCAGCAGCCAAATCGAAGCTGCCTACGAGCAGTACTTC. Its translation: CASSQIEAAYEQYF.

The table lists this clone with a count of one. J is TRBJ2-3 and V is TRBV7-9; D not certain. CDR1 SEHNR and CDR2 FQNEAQ come from the germline V gene (reference sequence). The CDR3 is made up of 13 amino acids. Trimming removed 1 base at V and 10 bases at J, with 12 bases between. In nucleotides, the CDR3 is TGTGCCAGCAGCTTAGTCGGGCGACCGGCGCAGTATTTT. Translated: CASSLVGRPAQYF.